The clone carrying this T cell receptor (beta chain) was recorded a few times. The data derive from a study of blood T cell repertoires in COVID-19. Study as a whole: From the United States, Italy and Spain came samples of acute and convalescent COVID-19. PBMCs, B-cell-depleted T cells, or T cells were the source of the cDNA or gDNA that made up the material.

This table comes from immunoSEQ multiplex PCR, and its TCRdb copy is limited to in-frame clones, with some not included. In the table there are 150,000 to 200,000 clones, roughly 80% of which are singletons. The germline V and J ends were trimmed by 6 bases and 4 bases, with 15 bases remaining between them. This CDR3 has 14 amino acids. In germline, CDR1 is LNHDA, CDR2 SQIVND (reference sequence). The rearrangement uses TRBV19 and TRBJ1-2, with D possibly TRBD1 on 6 matching bases. The origin of this receptor is a man aged 70-80 years with acute or convalescent COVID-19. The sample comprised peripheral blood. The CDR3 reads CASRVGQLSYGYTF. The CDR3 DNA follows: TGTGCCAGTAGGGTAGGACAGCTGAGCTATGGCTACACCTTC. Based on the CDR3 plus reference TRBV19 and TRBJ1-2, the full variable domain is DGGITQSPKYLFRKEGQNVTLSCEQNLNHDAMYWYRQDPGQGLRLIYYSQIVNDFQKGDIAEGYSVSREKKESFPLTVTSAQKNPTAFYLCASRVGQLSYGYTFGSGTRLTVV.